Listed here are 24 T cell receptor beta chains from one sample, sequenced in a study of blood T cell repertoires in COVID-19 (TCRdb year 2020). Library generation was performed with the immunoSEQ multiplex PCR assay. TCRdb took this table from immuneACCESS and kept in-frame rearrangements with V and J called. Such tables lack part of the clones; where checked against another copy, unresolved V genes explain under half of the gap, and the rest is unexplained. For this sample there are about 270,000 clones; 86% appear just once. The top ten constitute 10% to 15% of the sample. Sequencing input: peripheral blood. These receptors were collected from a woman aged 30 to 39 with COVID-19, enrolled during active disease.

V gene TRBV5-1 combines with J gene TRBJ2-2; TRBD2 is a possible D gene (5 bases). Germline V gene lookup returns CDR1 SGHRS and CDR2 YFSETQ. The CDR3 has 13 amino acids. Trimming removed 4 bases from V and 7 bases from J, with 11 bases in between. As DNA, the CDR3 is TGCGCCAGCAGCCAGAGCGGAGGCGGGGAGCTGTTTTTT. Encoded protein: CASSQSGGGELFF.

The chain has TRBV7-2 and TRBJ1-6; the D is unclear. Trimming pared 5 bases from V and 0 bases from J, leaving 14 bases between. CDR1 and CDR2 (germline): SGHTA, FQGNSA. The CDR3 runs 17 residues. CDR3 sequence reads: CASSAAEYSSYNSPLHF. CDR3 coding DNA: TGTGCCAGCAGCGCCGCAGAGTACAGCTCCTATAATTCACCCCTCCACTTT.

The rearrangement uses TRBV7-2 and TRBJ1-4, with TRBD1 identical over 9 bases. Germline V CDR1 and CDR2: SGHTA, FQGNSA. The CDR3 has 14 residues. The ends lost 3 bases at V and 8 bases at J; junction bases unmatched: 4. DNA for the CDR3: TGTGCCAGCAGCTTTGACAGGGGGGAGGAAAAACTGTTTTTT. This translates into CASSFDRGEEKLFF.

The V call is TRBV27, the J call TRBJ2-7; TRBD2 is a possible D gene (5 bases). The germline V gene encodes CDR1 MNHEY and CDR2 SMNVEV (reference sequence). This CDR3 region has 15 residues. Between the trimmed V and J ends, which lost 2 bases and 5 bases, there was a span of 16 bases. The CDR3 region is CASSLGRGPPDEQYF. Here the CDR3 DNA reads TGTGCCAGCAGTTTAGGACGGGGTCCTCCCGACGAGCAGTACTTC.

V is TRBV13 and J is TRBJ2-7, with a weak D call TRBD1 (6 bases). The germline V gene has CDR1 PRHDT and CDR2 FYEKMQ (reference sequence). This CDR3 is built from 15 residues. The germline V and J ends were trimmed by 1 base and 2 bases, with 12 bases remaining between them. The CDR3 loop is CASSLVGTPPYEQYF. CDR3 bases: TGTGCCAGCAGCTTAGTTGGGACACCCCCCTACGAGCAGTACTTC.

This chain uses TRBV4-1 with TRBJ2-7; 9 nucleotides align to TRBD2. CDR3 size: 17 residues. V shed 0 bases, J shed 3 bases, and the junction held 9 bases outside the gene matches. CDR1 is MGHRA and CDR2 is YSYEKL in the germline V gene. DNA of the CDR3: TGCGCCAGCAGCCAAGATACGGGAGTAGCGGGGGTCTACGAGCAGTACTTC. It translates to CASSQDTGVAGVYEQYF.

This clone was observed once. The rearrangement joins TRBV7-9 to TRBJ1-6, with D perhaps TRBD1 (5 bases). Germline CDR1 and CDR2: SEHNR and FQNEAQ (reference sequence). Trimming took off 5 bases at V and 10 bases at J, with 18 bases between the two ends. CDR3 length equals 15 residues. The CDR3 DNA reads as TGTGCCAGCAGCCAGGGTCCCTCGGATAGGTCACCCCTCCACTTT. Translated, it gives CASSQGPSDRSPLHF. The variable domain in full, completed from reference TRBV7-9 and TRBJ1-6, reads DTGVSQNPRHKITKRGQNVTFRCDPISEHNRLYWYRQTLGQGPEFLTYFQNEAQLEKSRLLSDRFSAERPKGSFSTLEIQRTEQGDSAMYLCASSQGPSDRSPLHFGNGTRLTVT.

In this sample, this clone turned up once. The V and J genes are TRBV24-1 and TRBJ2-3; D is possibly TRBD2 (5 bases). Germline CDR1 and CDR2: KGHDR and SFDVKD. This CDR3 is built from 14 residues. V lost 4 bases, J lost 6 bases, and 13 bases lay in between. CDR3 nucleotides: TGTGCCACCAGTGACGGGGTGTGGCGGGATACGCAGTATTTT. Translating gives CATSDGVWRDTQYF.

This chain joins TRBV5-6 and TRBJ2-2; 8 bases match TRBD2. There are 15 residues in the CDR3. Germline V CDR1 and CDR2: SGHDT, YYEEEE. With 0 bases clipped from V and 6 bases from J, the junction kept 4 bases outside the gene matches. As DNA, the CDR3 is TGTGCCAGCAGCTTGGCGGGGGGGCTGTCCGGGGAGCTGTTTTTT. Translating gives CASSLAGGLSGELFF.

The chain recombines TRBV6-1 with TRBJ1-2; D is uncertain. This CDR3 is built from 15 residues. The V and J ends lost 0 bases and 1 base respectively, with 9 bases between them. From germline, CDR1 is MNHNS and CDR2 SASEGT. CDR3 amino acids: CASSEALRSNYGYTF. The CDR3, as DNA: TGTGCCAGCAGTGAAGCGCTTCGCAGTAACTATGGCTACACCTTC.

The V gene is TRBV27, the J gene TRBJ2-5; possible D gene TRBD2, 6 bases. V was cut by 6 bases and J by 5 bases, with 19 bases left in between. The CDR3 spans 15 residues. Germline V gene sequence: CDR1 MNHEY, CDR2 SMNVEV (reference sequence). The CDR3 nucleotides read TGTGCCAGCAGCACGGGACTCTCTGGATTGGAGACCCAGTACTTC. Amino acid sequence: CASSTGLSGLETQYF.

Note on this clone: A read error may account for a junction end that differs from germline. The J gene is TRBJ2-3, the V gene TRBV28, with 8 bases lining up with TRBD1. The CDR3 has 19 residues. CDR1 MDHEN and CDR2 SYDVKM come from the germline V gene. CDR3 sequence (DNA): TGTGCCAGCAGTTACAGGGGGTTTCGAGGGTCAGACAGCATAGATACGCAGTATTTT. Amino acid sequence: CASSYRGFRGSDSIDTQYF. Together with reference TRBV28 and TRBJ2-3, the CDR3 gives the full variable domain: DVKVTQSSRYLVKRTGEKVFLECVQDMDHENMFWYRQDPGLGLRLIYFSYDVKMKEKGDIPEGYSVSREKKERFSLILESASTNQTSMYLCASSYRGFRGSDSIDTQYFGPGTRLTVL.

The chain combines TRBV6-2 or TRBV6-3 with TRBJ1-4; TRBD1 might be the D (5 bases). The CDR3 consists of 15 residues. V lost 2 bases and J lost 8, with 15 bases in between. In germline, CDR1 is MNHEY, CDR2 SVGEGT. CDR3 protein: CASSYKGRDREKLFF. CDR3 DNA sequence: TGTGCCAGCAGTTACAAGGGCAGGGATAGAGAAAAACTGTTTTTT.

The CDR3 region has the DNA TGTGCCAGCAGCCAGGTACAGGGGGCTAAGGCTGAAGCTTTCTTT. Translated: CASSQVQGAKAEAFF. The gene calls are TRBV14 and TRBJ1-1; 9 bases are a match to TRBD1. V shed 3 bases and J 6 bases; nucleotides not matched to a gene: 8. The germline V gene encodes CDR1 SGHDN and CDR2 FVKESK. The length of the CDR3 is 15 residues.

The chain employs TRBV6-5 and TRBJ1-3; D uncertain. Germline CDR1 reads MNHEY; CDR2 reads SVGAGI. V gave up 3 bases and J gave up 0 bases, with 6 bases separating them. This CDR3 is 14 amino acids long. This CDR3 is CASSYDSSGNTIYF. In DNA, the CDR3 is TGTGCCAGCAGTTATGACTCCTCTGGAAACACCATATATTTT.

The CDR3 DNA is TGTGCCAGCAGTCGTGACACAGGAGTACAAGAGACCCAGTACTTC. Translated, it gives CASSRDTGVQETQYF. The chain carries TRBV27 and TRBJ2-5; possible D gene TRBD1, 5 bases. Germline CDR1 reads MNHEY; CDR2 reads SMNVEV (reference sequence). The CDR3 is made up of 15 amino acids. Trimming took 5 bases from V and 2 from J, leaving 15 bases between them.

This chain connects TRBV5-1 to TRBJ2-5; TRBD1 matches at 7 bases. CDR1 and CDR2 from the germline V gene are SGHRS and YFSETQ. The ends lost 0 bases at V and 4 bases at J; junction bases unmatched: 6. The CDR3 is made up of 15 amino acids. The CDR3 here is CASSLAPTGLETQYF. The DNA for the CDR3 is TGCGCCAGCAGCTTGGCCCCGACAGGGTTAGAGACCCAGTACTTC.

The V call is TRBV4-1, the J call TRBJ1-2; tentatively, D is TRBD1 (6 bases). Germline V gene lookup returns CDR1 MGHRA and CDR2 YSYEKL. The CDR3 is 16 residues long. Trimming stripped 0 bases from V and 4 bases from J, with 15 bases between. CDR3 DNA sequence: TGCGCCAGCAGCCAAGATGTTGTGGACAGCCGCTATGGCTACACCTTC. It yields the protein CASSQDVVDSRYGYTF.

The chain has TRBV11-1 and TRBJ2-5; the D is unclear. The germline V gene has CDR1 SGHAT and CDR2 FQDESV (reference sequence). The CDR3 contains 15 residues. Trimming stripped 5 bases from V and 4 bases from J, with 17 bases between. The CDR3 nucleotides are TGTGCCAGCAGCCCCCTACGAGCCACCCGAGAGACCCAGTACTTC. It specifies CASSPLRATRETQYF. Full variable domain (remainder filled in from reference TRBV11-1 and TRBJ2-5): EAEVAQSPRYKITEKSQAVAFWCDPISGHATLYWYRQILGQGPELLVQFQDESVVDDSQLPKDRFSAERLKGVDSTLKIQPAELGDSAMYLCASSPLRATRETQYFGPGTRLLVL.

The chain carries TRBV5-4 and TRBJ1-5, with TRBD1 identical over 8 bases. The trim removed 4 bases at V and 3 bases at J, leaving 6 bases unmatched. Germline assignment: CDR1 SGHNT and CDR2 YYREEE (reference sequence). The CDR3 loop spans 15 amino acids. In DNA form, the CDR3 reads TGTGCCAGCAGCCACGACAGGGGAGACAATCAGCCCCAGCATTTT. Its protein is CASSHDRGDNQPQHF.

The chain carries TRBV28 and TRBJ1-3; D gene unclear. In germline, CDR1 is MDHEN, CDR2 SYDVKM. V was shortened by 5 bases and J by 0 bases, with 8 bases between the two germline ends. The CDR3 totals 14 residues. DNA of the CDR3: TGTGCCAGCAGTCCGCGGGGCTCTGGAAACACCATATATTTT. This codes for CASSPRGSGNTIYF.

CDR3 nucleotide sequence: TGTGCCAGCAGTCCAACTAGCGGGGGGACCAATGAGCAGTTCTTC. Translating gives CASSPTSGGTNEQFF. V usage is TRBV7-8 and J usage is TRBJ2-1, with 12 bases aligning to TRBD2. The CDR3 is made up of 15 amino acids. Germline-derived CDR1 and CDR2 are SGHVS and FQNEAQ. V shed 6 bases, J shed 6 bases, and the junction held 6 bases outside the gene matches.

This sequence joins TRBV7-2 and TRBJ2-7, with TRBD2 identical over 8 bases. V lost 6 bases and J lost 3; bases outside the gene matches: 10. This CDR3 has 15 residues. Germline-derived CDR1 and CDR2 are SGHTA and FQGNSA. The CDR3 sequence: CASSFSGEKYYEQYF. For the CDR3, the DNA is TGTGCCAGCAGTTTTAGCGGGGAGAAGTACTACGAGCAGTACTTC.

The rearrangement joins TRBV5-1 to TRBJ2-7; D is perhaps TRBD1 (6 bases). The CDR3 totals 14 residues. CDR1 SGHRS and CDR2 YFSETQ come from the germline V gene. The germline V and J ends were trimmed by 0 bases and 6 bases, with 13 bases remaining between them. CDR3 sequence reads: CASSLGGLIGEQYF. CDR3 DNA: TGCGCCAGCAGCTTGGGGGGGCTTATAGGCGAGCAGTACTTC.